Listed here are 9 T cell receptor beta chains from one sample, sequenced in a study of blood T cell repertoires in COVID-19. The method was immunoSEQ multiplex PCR; TCRdb's version includes in-frame clones alone and lacks a portion of them. The sample has under 80,000 clones, 75% to 90% seen once. Sequenced: peripheral blood. The receptors derive from a human donor in a cohort sampled during active COVID-19.

V and J are TRBV7-9 and TRBJ1-1, with D possibly matching TRBD1 (5 bases). Germline CDR1 SEHNR, CDR2 FQNEAQ (reference sequence). The CDR3 sequence is 15 residues long. The V end lost 5 bases, the J end lost 0 bases, and 13 bases lay between the germline ends. The CDR3 coding sequence is TGTGCCAGCAGCCAATCACAGGATATGAACACTGAAGCTTTCTTT. It codes for CASSQSQDMNTEAFF.

The chain uses TRBV4-2 and TRBJ2-3; the match to TRBD2 covers 12 bases. Germline CDR1 is LGHNA and CDR2 is YNFKEQ. V dropped 8 bases and J dropped 2; count of bases not matched to a gene: 5. This CDR3 comprises 15 residues. For the CDR3, the DNA is TGTGCCAGCTCTCTAGCGGGGGGGATCACAGATACGCAGTATTTT. It translates to CASSLAGGITDTQYF.

Only one count was recorded for this clone. The chain links TRBV19 to TRBJ1-2; D unresolved. The germline gives CDR1 LNHDA, CDR2 SQIVND (reference sequence). V was trimmed by 0 bases and J by 8 bases, leaving 25 bases between them. The length of the CDR3 is 18 residues. The CDR3 sequence is CASSIDFSMAPGRGGYTF. CDR3 coding DNA: TGTGCCAGTAGTATAGATTTTTCCATGGCTCCGGGTCGTGGAGGCTACACCTTC. The variable domain in full, completed from reference TRBV19 and TRBJ1-2, reads DGGITQSPKYLFRKEGQNVTLSCEQNLNHDAMYWYRQDPGQGLRLIYYSQIVNDFQKGDIAEGYSVSREKKESFPLTVTSAQKNPTAFYLCASSIDFSMAPGRGGYTFGSGTRLTVV.

This chain connects TRBV5-1 to TRBJ2-2, with D maybe TRBD1 (7 bases). The CDR3 spans 14 residues. CDR1 is SGHRS and CDR2 is YFSETQ in the germline V gene. V was pared by 5 bases and J by 4 bases, with 12 bases between. As DNA, the CDR3 is TGCGCCAGCAGGGAGGGGGCGAGCACCGGGGAGCTGTTTTTT. Its protein product is CASREGASTGELFF.

The chain employs TRBV5-6 and TRBJ2-6; D remains ambiguous. CDR3 length equals 15 residues. V was cut by 0 bases and J by 2 bases, with 6 bases left in between. Germline loops: CDR1 SGHDT, CDR2 YYEEEE. CDR3 protein: CASSLAVAGANVLTF. DNA for the CDR3: TGTGCCAGCAGCTTGGCGGTGGCTGGGGCCAACGTCCTGACTTTC.

The rearrangement uses TRBV5-1 and TRBJ2-3; TRBD1 matches at 9 bases. The CDR3 has 21 residues. Looked up from germline, CDR1 is SGHRS and CDR2 is YFSETQ. V lost 0 bases to trimming and J lost 2 bases; unmatched junction nucleotides: 19. The DNA for the CDR3 is TGCGCCAGCAGCTTGGAAGGCACATCGAGAAGGGGGACAGGGTCCACAGATACGCAGTATTTT. Translating it yields CASSLEGTSRRGTGSTDTQYF.

The V gene is TRBV5-1, the J gene TRBJ2-1, with TRBD1 as a possible D gene (6 bases). The germline V gene encodes CDR1 SGHRS and CDR2 YFSETQ. The CDR3 covers 14 residues. The germline V and J ends were trimmed by 5 bases and 1 base, with 10 bases remaining between them. The CDR3, as DNA: TGCGCCAGCAGTTTAGGACAGTCCTACAATGAGCAGTTCTTC. As protein: CASSLGQSYNEQFF.

V usage is TRBV3-1 (or the pseudogene TRBV3-2) and J usage is TRBJ2-2; 8 nucleotides match TRBD1. Germline V gene lookup returns CDR1 LGHDT and CDR2 YNNKEL (reference sequence). The CDR3 has 16 amino acids. V lost 2 bases and J lost 1; bases outside the gene matches: 3. The CDR3 region has the DNA TGTGCCAGCAGCCAACGAGGACAGGGGAACACCGGGGAGCTGTTTTTT. It translates to CASSQRGQGNTGELFF.

V usage is TRBV7-8 and J usage is TRBJ2-7; 7 bases are a match to TRBD2. CDR3 length: 16 amino acids. CDR1 and CDR2 (germline): SGHVS, FQNEAQ. Trimming cost V 8 bases and J 2 bases; bases outside gene matches: 15. The CDR3 DNA reads as TGTGCCAGCCAGCTTACGCCAGCGGGGAACCCCTACGAGCAGTACTTC. Amino acids: CASQLTPAGNPYEQYF.